Listed below are T cell receptor beta chains from one sample, sequenced in a study of blood T cell repertoires in COVID-19. Produced via immunoSEQ multiplex PCR; TCRdb's table is partial and in-frame only. Among over 75,000 clones listed, 70% to 90% were seen once. The sequenced sample consisted of peripheral blood. Every receptor here comes from a human donor with COVID-19, enrolled during active disease. The donor label of this sample is uncertain. Both conserved end residues are part of each CDR3. The D gene is left open where the match is weak. The listing skips clone size in some rows; elsewhere it reads once, few, many or a size class.

v_gene	d_gene	j_gene	len	abundance	CDR3aa	CDR3nt
TRBV6-5	.	TRBJ2-6	15	.	CASSPPISGANVLTF	TGTGCCAGCAGTCCTCCTATTTCTGGGGCCAACGTCCTGACTTTC
TRBV4-1	.	TRBJ2-5	15	.	CASSQLATYQETQYF	TGCGCCAGCAGCCAACTAGCGACGTACCAAGAGACCCAGTACTTC
TRBV5-6	.	TRBJ1-1	14	.	CASSLGGEGTEAFF	TGTGCCAGCAGCTTGGGGGGAGAAGGGACTGAAGCTTTCTTT
TRBV19	TRBD1	TRBJ1-4	15	.	CASSMTGGFNEKLFF	TGTGCCAGTAGTATGACAGGGGGTTTTAATGAAAAACTGTTTTTT
TRBV5-4	TRBD1	TRBJ1-2	15	.	CASSRGGQGSDGYTF	TGTGCCAGCAGCCGGGGGGGACAGGGGAGCGATGGCTACACCTTC
TRBV6-6	.	TRBJ1-6	13	.	CATTSTEDSPLHF	TGTGCCACCACATCCACAGAAGATTCACCCCTCCACTTT
TRBV29-1	TRBD1	TRBJ2-3	15	.	CSVDVGQGRDDTQYF	TGCAGCGTTGATGTTGGACAGGGTCGGGACGATACGCAGTATTTT
TRBV24-1	TRBD2	TRBJ2-1	14	.	CATSGAGDRNEQFF	TGTGCCACCAGTGGCGCGGGAGACCGCAATGAGCAGTTCTTC
TRBV5-1	.	TRBJ1-4	14	.	CASSLAATNEKLFF	TGCGCCAGCAGCTTGGCCGCAACTAATGAAAAACTGTTTTTT
TRBV13	.	TRBJ1-1	14	.	CASSLGGRYTEAFF	TGTGCCAGCAGCTTAGGGGGGAGGTACACTGAAGCTTTCTTT
TRBV30	.	TRBJ1-2	12	few	CAWSYGDYGYTF	TGTGCCTGGAGTTACGGGGACTATGGCTACACCTTC
TRBV7-9	TRBD2	TRBJ2-7	14	.	CASRLAGQTYEQYF	TGTGCCAGCAGACTAGCGGGGCAGACCTACGAGCAGTACTTC